The clone carrying this TCR beta chain appeared a few times. This sample is part of a study of blood T cell repertoires in COVID-19. As for the study in general: Collection of acute and convalescent COVID-19 samples took place in the United States, Italy and Spain. T cells, B-cell-depleted T cells, or PBMCs provided the cDNA or gDNA that served as material.

Per the germline V gene, CDR1 is MDHEN and CDR2 is SYDVKM. The length of the CDR3 is 15 residues. The J segment lost 4 bases and the V segment lost 5 bases, leaving 4 bases of the junction unmatched. The data were produced by immunoSEQ multiplex PCR, yet TCRdb's version contains in-frame clones alone and is incomplete. Among some 13,000 clones listed, roughly four fifths were seen once. The receptor was isolated from a man aged 35-49 years with active or convalescent COVID-19. The chain couples TRBV28 to TRBJ2-5; the match to TRBD2 covers 13 bases. Specimen: peripheral blood. The CDR3: CASSGGLAGAETQYF. CDR3 DNA sequence: TGTGCCAGCAGTGGAGGACTAGCGGGAGCAGAGACCCAGTACTTC.